Sequencing of this T cell receptor (beta chain) was carried out in a study of graft-versus-host responses after intestinal transplantation (dated by TCRdb to about 2021). General notes on the study: The transplants that recipients got were multivisceral, liver-intestinal, or isolated intestinal. To identify alloreactive clones, pre-transplant mixed lymphocyte reaction products were sequenced and compared with unstimulated pre-transplant donor and recipient T cells. The cohort enrolled 20 to 30 intestinal transplant recipients, one of whom was a retransplant, and 3 patients without pretransplant specimens were excluded. Rather than going through the commercial service, samples from a few later patients were sequenced in-house on an Illumina MiSeq and processed with MiXCR. A peak of at least 4% donor T cells among recipient peripheral blood mononuclear cells was the definition used for donor T cell macrochimerism. Every recipient was given anti-thymocyte globulin induction, then maintenance tacrolimus and steroids for 3 to 4 years. After intestinal transplantation, graft-versus-host and host-versus-graft alloreactive T cell clones in the graft, circulation and bone marrow were tracked using bulk TCR-beta CDR3 sequencing.

For this clone: Its antigen target is currently unknown. Qualities for individual bases were not recorded, and no much larger clone is one base off.

Overall study outcomes, separate from this receptor: GvH clones turned up in recipient bone marrow, with some appearing earlier in ileal mucosa or blood, a pattern consistent with an intestinal mucosal origin. The conclusions were limited by the relatively low number and heterogeneity of the intestinal transplant patients. Patients with donor T cell macrochimerism had high GvH to HvG T cell clonal ratios in their allografts. Peak levels of circulating GvH clones were associated with declines in HvG clones early after transplant.

Intraepithelial and lamina propria lymphocytes were isolated from graft specimens using dithiothreitol, EDTA incubations and collagenase D digestion. Bulk TCR-beta sequencing was performed on serial intestinal graft biopsy specimens collected as late as 600 days after transplant. Via the germline V gene, CDR1 is KGHSH and CDR2 LQKENI. V trim: 3 bases; J trim: 0 bases; unmatched bases: 2. The CDR3, from cysteine to phenylalanine, totals 16 residues. Only the CDR3 part of the read is kept: 48 bases, read in frame from the first base. The protocol used for the library was the immunoSEQ multiplex PCR assay. For most patients, high-throughput TCR-beta CDR3 sequencing of genomic DNA was performed by Adaptive Biotechnologies. The authors' analysis ran thus. TCR sequencing data were retrieved from Adaptive's ImmunoSEQ software for 15 to 20 patients, whereas a few other patients were processed with MiXCR and VDJtools. CDR3 nucleotide sequences shared by donor and recipient were removed because the origin of these sequences could not be assigned. At least 2-fold expansion over unstimulated cells and a minimum CFSE-low frequency of 0.002% (template counts) or 0.001% (read counts) were required for clones to be classified as alloreactive. Clones were considered mappable if detected in sequenced pre-transplant spleen, lymph node, or MLR CFSE-low populations of the donor or recipient. Cumulative frequency of alloreactive clones was calculated as a percentage of all sequences weighted by copy number. TCRdb holds this immuneACCESS table with in-frame rearrangements only. Some clones are missing; in checked studies, unresolved V genes explain under half, and the rest has no known cause. That table supplies the V and J calls and clone size; D and trimming were determined from the DNA. The table for this sample lists about 37,000 clones; approximately 86% of them were counted only once. More than 15% of the sample comes from the top ten.

This receptor was taken from a human patient who received an intestinal transplant, so some T cells may come from the graft donor. The sample here was ileum tissue, taken around 190 days after intestinal transplant. The V gene is TRBV18 and the J gene is TRBJ2-3; TRBD2 agrees with 11 junctional bases. CDR3 protein: CASSPRTSGSTDTQYF. The nucleotide sequence is given as TGTGCCAGCTCACCTAGGACTAGCGGGAGCACAGATACGCAGTATTTT.